The source of this T cell receptor beta chain is a study of regulatory T cells in long-lasting Graves disease (TCRdb year 2021). Study-wide context: To count as having persistent Graves' disease, a patient had to have received antithyroid drug treatment for over 5 years with TSH receptor autoantibodies remaining persistently positive. Peripheral blood TCR sequencing and RNA sequencing compared persistent Graves' disease patients with newly diagnosed Graves' disease patients. The study was conducted in China and was registered as a clinical trial. A total of 33 samples underwent TCR sequencing: about 13 from persistent and some 20 from newly diagnosed Graves' disease patients. In the clinical cohort, patients with persistent Graves' disease had used antithyroid drugs for an average of about 10 years.

The full study reports these points: More public clonotypes were shared among persistent patients (under 3,000) than among newly diagnosed patients (roughly 1,000). As a limitation, the authors acknowledged that the small sample size may reduce accuracy. Compared with newly diagnosed patients, patients with persistent Graves' disease had lower TCR Shannon entropy and fewer highly expanded clones, which suggests clonal expansion. Sequencing and analysis were limited to the TCR beta chain. Only peripheral blood was studied, because thyroid tissue, the primary lesion, was inaccessible. Persistent disease showed preferential use of TRBV28, TRBJ1-2 and TRBJ2-5, whereas newly diagnosed disease favored TRBV20-1 and TRBJ2-1.

The time point label of this sample denotes: persistent/refractory GD, antithyroid drugs over 5 years with positive TRAb. RNA was extracted from PBMCs in TRIzol for both TCR sequencing and RNA sequencing. The diagnosis of Graves' disease was made according to American Thyroid Association guidelines. The patients came from an endocrinology department in Xi'an, China. Each patient gave approximately 9 milliliters of peripheral blood, collected in an EDTA anticoagulant tube. Ficoll Paque Plus density gradient separation was used to isolate PBMCs, and no further T cell sorting was done. RNA quality was checked with an Agilent 2100 Bioanalyzer and agarose gel, and concentration with a NanoDrop 2000. This clonotype was counted only a few times. Its antigen remains undetermined. Base-call qualities are not available, and no considerably larger clone is one nucleotide away. CDR1 and CDR2 (LNHDA, SQIVND) derive from the germline V gene (reference sequence). The junction shows trimming of 0 bases on V and 10 bases on J, plus 13 bases between the germline ends. The CDR3 contains 15 residues, cysteine and phenylalanine counted. The read is trimmed to its CDR3 DNA, 45 bases read in frame from base 1.

Libraries were constructed by multiplex PCR. These reads were obtained on an Illumina HiSeq 4000. TCR beta libraries were built with iRepertoire HTBI primers and Arm-PCR amplification of CDR3 regions. Before sequencing, the PCR products underwent gel purification. The study's processing was this. Gene usage analysis of CDR3 amino acid clonotypes used the 60 to 75 TRBV and more than 13 TRBJ segments found across samples. COPE and FqMerger were used to merge the filtered high-quality paired reads into contigs. Contigs were aligned with BLAST to IMGT TRBV, TRBD and TRBJ reference genes, and CDR3 was defined per IMGT. Any clonotype with a frequency above 0.1% was counted as a highly expanded clone. Shannon entropy was used to measure repertoire diversity, and the Gini coefficient was used to measure V-J evenness. A clonotype found in more than one individual was treated as public. The public reads were reanalyzed by TCRdb: fastp trimming at Q25, MiXCR alignment, in-frame beta chains only. Rows merge per CDR3 protein into single entries with the most common DNA and genes. TCRdb's processing, not the study's, gives the V and J calls here. The sample table lists 500,000 to 700,000 distinct CDR3 sequences, approximately 29% of them with a count of one. The ten largest clones take up around 40% of the sample.

The TCR originated in a female donor with Graves disease. Sequencing used peripheral blood mononuclear cells (PBMCs), obtained when the disease was refractory, from a patient treated with antithyroid drugs. The chain is assembled from TRBV19 and TRBJ1-6; the D gene identity is not certain. The base sequence is TGTGCCAGTAGTATAGAACCAGGCTCGGGATCACCCCTCCACTTT. This codes for CASSIEPGSGSPLHF.